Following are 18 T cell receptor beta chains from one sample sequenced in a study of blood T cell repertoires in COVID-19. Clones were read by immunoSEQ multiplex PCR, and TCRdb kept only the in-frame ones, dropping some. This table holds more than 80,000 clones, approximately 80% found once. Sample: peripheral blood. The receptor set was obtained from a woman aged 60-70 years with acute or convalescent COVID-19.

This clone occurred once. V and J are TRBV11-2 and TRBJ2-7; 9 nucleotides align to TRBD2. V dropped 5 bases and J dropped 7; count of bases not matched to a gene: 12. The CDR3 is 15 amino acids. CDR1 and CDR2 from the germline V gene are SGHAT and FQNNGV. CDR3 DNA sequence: TGTGCCAGCAGCCTAGGGGCTAGCGGGAATATGGAGCAGTACTTC. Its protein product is CASSLGASGNMEQYF.

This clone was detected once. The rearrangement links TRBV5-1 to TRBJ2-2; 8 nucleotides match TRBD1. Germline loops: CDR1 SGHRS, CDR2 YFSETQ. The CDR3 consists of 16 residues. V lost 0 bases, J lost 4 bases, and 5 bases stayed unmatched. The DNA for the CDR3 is TGCGCCAGCAGCTTGGTGACAGGGGAGTTCACCGGGGAGCTGTTTTTT. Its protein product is CASSLVTGEFTGELFF.

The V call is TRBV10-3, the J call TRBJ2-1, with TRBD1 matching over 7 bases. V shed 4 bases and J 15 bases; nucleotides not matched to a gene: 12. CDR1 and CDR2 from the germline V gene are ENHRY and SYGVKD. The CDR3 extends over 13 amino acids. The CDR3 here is CAISGTGRRAPFF. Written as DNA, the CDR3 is TGTGCCATCAGTGGGACAGGCCGAAGGGCCCCGTTCTTC.

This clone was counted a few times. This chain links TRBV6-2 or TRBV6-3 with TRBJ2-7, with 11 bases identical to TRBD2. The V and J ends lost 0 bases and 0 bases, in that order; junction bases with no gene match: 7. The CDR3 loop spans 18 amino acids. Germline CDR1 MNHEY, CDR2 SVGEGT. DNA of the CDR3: TGTGCCAGCAGTTACTCCCTAGCGGGAGGCCTAAGCTCCTACGAGCAGTACTTC. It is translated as CASSYSLAGGLSSYEQYF.

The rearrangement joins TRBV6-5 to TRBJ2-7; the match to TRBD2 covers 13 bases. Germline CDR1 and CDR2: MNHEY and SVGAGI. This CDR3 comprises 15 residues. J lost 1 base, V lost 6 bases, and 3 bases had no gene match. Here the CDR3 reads CASRWGLAGSYEQYF. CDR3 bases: TGTGCCAGCAGGTGGGGACTAGCGGGGTCCTACGAGCAGTACTTC.

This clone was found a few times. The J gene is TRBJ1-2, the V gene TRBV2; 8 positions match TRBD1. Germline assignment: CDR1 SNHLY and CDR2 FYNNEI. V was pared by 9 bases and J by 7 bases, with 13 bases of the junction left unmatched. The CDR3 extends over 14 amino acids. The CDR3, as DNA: TGTGCCAGTGCCAAGGAACAGGGGGATCTTGGCTACACCTTC. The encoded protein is CASAKEQGDLGYTF.

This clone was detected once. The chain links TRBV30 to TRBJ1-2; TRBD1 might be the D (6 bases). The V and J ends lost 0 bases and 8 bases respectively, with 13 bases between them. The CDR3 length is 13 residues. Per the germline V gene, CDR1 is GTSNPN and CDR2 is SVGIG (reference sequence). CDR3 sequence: CAWSVLPGEGYTF. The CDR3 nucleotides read TGTGCCTGGAGTGTATTGCCAGGGGAAGGCTACACCTTC.

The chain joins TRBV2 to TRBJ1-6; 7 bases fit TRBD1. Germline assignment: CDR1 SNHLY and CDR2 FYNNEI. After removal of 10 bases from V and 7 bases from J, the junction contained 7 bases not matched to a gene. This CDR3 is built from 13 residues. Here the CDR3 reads CATQGGRNSPLHF. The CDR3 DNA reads TGTGCCACCCAGGGGGGCCGCAATTCACCCCTCCACTTT.

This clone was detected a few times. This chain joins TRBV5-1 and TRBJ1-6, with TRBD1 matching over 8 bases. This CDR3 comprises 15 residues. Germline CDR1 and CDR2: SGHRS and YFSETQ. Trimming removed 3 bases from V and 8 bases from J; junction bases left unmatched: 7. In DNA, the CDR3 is TGCGCCAGCAGCTCCGGACAGGGTGGCGATTCACCCCTCCACTTT. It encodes CASSSGQGGDSPLHF. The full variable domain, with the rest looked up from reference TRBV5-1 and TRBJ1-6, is KAGVTQTPRYLIKTRGQQVTLSCSPISGHRSVSWYQQTPGQGLQFLFEYFSETQRNKGNFPGRFSGRQFSNSRSEMNVSTLELGDSALYLCASSSGQGGDSPLHFGNGTRLTVT.

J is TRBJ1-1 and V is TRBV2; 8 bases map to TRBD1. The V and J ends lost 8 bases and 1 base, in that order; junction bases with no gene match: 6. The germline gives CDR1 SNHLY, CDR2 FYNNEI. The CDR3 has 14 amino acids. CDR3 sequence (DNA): TGTGCCAGCTCGAAGGACAGGGCGAACACTGAAGCTTTCTTT. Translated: CASSKDRANTEAFF.

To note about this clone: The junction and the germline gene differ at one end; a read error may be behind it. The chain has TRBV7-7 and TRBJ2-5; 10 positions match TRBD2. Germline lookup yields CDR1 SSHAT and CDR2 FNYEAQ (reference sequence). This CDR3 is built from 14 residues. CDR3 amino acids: CASSLAGGQETQYF. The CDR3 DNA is TGTGCTAGCAGCTTAGCGGGAGGCCAAGAGACCCAGTACTTC.

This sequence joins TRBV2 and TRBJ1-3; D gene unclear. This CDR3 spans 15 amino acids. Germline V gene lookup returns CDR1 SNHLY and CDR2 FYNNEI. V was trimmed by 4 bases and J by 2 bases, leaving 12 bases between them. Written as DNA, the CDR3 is TGTGCCAGCAGTGTGGCCAGAACAGCTGGAAACACCATATATTTT. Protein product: CASSVARTAGNTIYF.

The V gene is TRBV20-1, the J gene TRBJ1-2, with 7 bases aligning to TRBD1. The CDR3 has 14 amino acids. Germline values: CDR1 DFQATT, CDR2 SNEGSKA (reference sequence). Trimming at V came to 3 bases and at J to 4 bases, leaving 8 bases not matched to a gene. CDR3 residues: CSASEGAILYGYTF. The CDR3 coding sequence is TGCAGTGCTAGTGAGGGGGCGATTCTCTATGGCTACACCTTC.

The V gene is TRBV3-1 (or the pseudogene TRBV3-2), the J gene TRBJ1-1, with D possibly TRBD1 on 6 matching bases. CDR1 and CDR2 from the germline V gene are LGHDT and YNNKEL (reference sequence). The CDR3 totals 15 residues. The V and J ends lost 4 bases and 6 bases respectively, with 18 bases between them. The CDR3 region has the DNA TGTGCCAGCAGCCCAATGGGGGCAGGTAATCCTGAAGCTTTCTTT. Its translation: CASSPMGAGNPEAFF.

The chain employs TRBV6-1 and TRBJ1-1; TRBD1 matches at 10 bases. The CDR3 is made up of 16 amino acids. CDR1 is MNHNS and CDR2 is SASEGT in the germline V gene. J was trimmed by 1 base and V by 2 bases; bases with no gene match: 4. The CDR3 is CASSEPGQGTNTEAFF. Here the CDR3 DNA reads TGTGCCAGCAGTGAACCGGGACAGGGGACGAACACTGAAGCTTTCTTT.

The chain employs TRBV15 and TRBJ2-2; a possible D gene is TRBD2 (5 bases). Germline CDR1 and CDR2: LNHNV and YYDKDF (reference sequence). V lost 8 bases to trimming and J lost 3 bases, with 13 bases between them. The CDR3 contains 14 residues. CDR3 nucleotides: TGTGCCACCGCCTACGGGGTCGACACCGGGGAGCTGTTTTTT. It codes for CATAYGVDTGELFF.

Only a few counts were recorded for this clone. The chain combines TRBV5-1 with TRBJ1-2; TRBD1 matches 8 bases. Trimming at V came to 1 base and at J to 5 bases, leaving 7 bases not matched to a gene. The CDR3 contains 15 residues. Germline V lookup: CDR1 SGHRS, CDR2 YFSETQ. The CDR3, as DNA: TGCGCCAGCAGCTTGCTCCAGGGGGCGGGTTATGGCTACACCTTC. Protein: CASSLLQGAGYGYTF.

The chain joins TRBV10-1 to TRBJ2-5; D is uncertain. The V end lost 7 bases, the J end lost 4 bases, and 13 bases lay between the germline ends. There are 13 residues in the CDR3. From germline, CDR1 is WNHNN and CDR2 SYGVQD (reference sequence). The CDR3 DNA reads TGCGCCAGCAACAGAGACGCATCAGAGACCCAGTACTTC. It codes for CASNRDASETQYF.